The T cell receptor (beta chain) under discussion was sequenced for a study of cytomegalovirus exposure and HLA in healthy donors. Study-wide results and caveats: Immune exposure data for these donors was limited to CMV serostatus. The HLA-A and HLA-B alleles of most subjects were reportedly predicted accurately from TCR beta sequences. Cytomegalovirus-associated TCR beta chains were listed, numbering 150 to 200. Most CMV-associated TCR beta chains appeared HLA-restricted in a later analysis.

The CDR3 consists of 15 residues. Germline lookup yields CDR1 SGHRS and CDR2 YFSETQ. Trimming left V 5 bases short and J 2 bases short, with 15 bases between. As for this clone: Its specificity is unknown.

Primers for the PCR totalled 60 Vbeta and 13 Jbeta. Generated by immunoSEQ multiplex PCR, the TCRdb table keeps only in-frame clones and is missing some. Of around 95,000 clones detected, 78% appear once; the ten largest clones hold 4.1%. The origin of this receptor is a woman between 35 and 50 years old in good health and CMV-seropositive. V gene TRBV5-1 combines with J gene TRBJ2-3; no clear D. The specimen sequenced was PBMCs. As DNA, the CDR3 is TGCGCCAGCAGGTCAAGTATTAGAGCCACAGATACGCAGTATTTT. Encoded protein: CASRSSIRATDTQYF. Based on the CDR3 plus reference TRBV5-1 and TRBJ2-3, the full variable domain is KAGVTQTPRYLIKTRGQQVTLSCSPISGHRSVSWYQQTPGQGLQFLFEYFSETQRNKGNFPGRFSGRQFSNSRSEMNVSTLELGDSALYLCASRSSIRATDTQYFGPGTRLTVL.